Each of the 19 T cell receptor beta chains below was sequenced from the same sample in a study of blood T cell repertoires in COVID-19. Profiling relied on immunoSEQ multiplex PCR, and the TCRdb table lists in-frame clones only, not all of them. The repertoire consists of some 29,000 clones, with around 90% occurring once and the leading ten covering around 17%. Sample: peripheral blood. These receptors all stem from a human donor in a cohort sampled during active COVID-19.

Only a few counts were recorded for this clone. This chain links TRBV28 with TRBJ1-4; the D is unclear. V lost 5 bases and J lost 0, with 16 bases in between. Germline CDR1 and CDR2: MDHEN and SYDVKM. The CDR3 contains 17 residues. CDR3 sequence: CASSPLTVGATNEKLFF. CDR3 coding DNA: TGTGCCAGCAGTCCACTCACCGTCGGGGCAACTAATGAAAAACTGTTTTTT.

The gene calls are TRBV5-4 and TRBJ2-2, with D possibly being TRBD2 (6 bases). The CDR3 runs 14 residues. The ends were cut back, 4 bases at V and 7 bases at J, with 14 bases in the middle. Germline V CDR1 and CDR2: SGHNT, YYREEE (reference sequence). The CDR3 here is CASSVSGYHGELFF. The CDR3 DNA is TGTGCCAGCAGCGTAAGCGGGTACCACGGGGAGCTGTTTTTT.

The J gene is TRBJ2-5, the V gene TRBV9; 8 bases fit TRBD2. This CDR3 is 14 amino acids long. The trim removed 3 bases at V and 2 bases at J, leaving 3 bases unmatched. Germline assignment: CDR1 SGDLS and CDR2 YYNGEE. The CDR3 nucleotides read TGTGCCAGCAGCGGCGGGGGGCCTCAAGAGACCCAGTACTTC. It specifies CASSGGGPQETQYF.

CDR3 loop: CASSPGLIYEQYF. CDR3 in DNA: TGTGCCAGCAGCCCCGGACTGATCTACGAGCAGTACTTC. The rearrangement uses TRBV11-3 and TRBJ2-7; D perhaps matches TRBD2 (5 bases). Germline assignment: CDR1 SGHNT and CDR2 YENEEA. The CDR3 length is 13 residues. V lost 5 bases and J 3 bases, leaving 11 bases between the germline ends.

In this sample, this clone turned up once. This chain joins TRBV7-9 and TRBJ2-4, with D maybe TRBD2 (5 bases). V dropped 0 bases and J dropped 3 bases, with 9 bases sitting between them. The CDR3 loop spans 15 amino acids. Germline V gene lookup returns CDR1 SEHNR and CDR2 FQNEAQ (reference sequence). CDR3 sequence reads: CASSLAEAGKNIQYF. CDR3 DNA: TGTGCCAGCAGCTTAGCCGAGGCGGGCAAAAACATTCAGTACTTC.

The chain employs TRBV5-1 and TRBJ1-3, with D hard to call. Germline V gene lookup returns CDR1 SGHRS and CDR2 YFSETQ. The CDR3 spans 16 residues. The V and J ends lost 1 base and 0 bases respectively, with 11 bases between them. The CDR3 region is CASSLSPSSSGNTIYF. CDR3 nucleotides: TGCGCCAGCAGCTTGTCCCCTTCTAGCTCTGGAAACACCATATATTTT.

This chain joins TRBV9 and TRBJ2-5; D ambiguous. Germline V gives CDR1 SGDLS, CDR2 YYNGEE. The V and J ends lost 0 bases and 1 base respectively, with 10 bases between them. The CDR3 has 15 amino acids. CDR3 amino acids: CASSVAGQVQETQYF. The CDR3 region has the DNA TGTGCCAGCAGCGTAGCTGGGCAGGTCCAAGAGACCCAGTACTTC. The variable domain in full, completed from reference TRBV9 and TRBJ2-5, reads DSGVTQTPKHLITATGQRVTLRCSPRSGDLSVYWYQQSLDQGLQFLIQYYNGEERAKGNILERFSAQQFPDLHSELNLSSLELGDSALYFCASSVAGQVQETQYFGPGTRLLVL.

In its sample, this clone was seen once. The rearrangement uses TRBV6-5 and TRBJ2-7; TRBD1 aligns across 9 bases. This CDR3 comprises 12 residues. Per the germline V gene, CDR1 is MNHEY and CDR2 is SVGAGI. J gave up 3 bases and V 10 bases, and 4 bases lay outside the gene matches. CDR3 in DNA: TGTGCCACCGTGGGACAGGGCTACGAGCAGTACTTC. As protein: CATVGQGYEQYF.

The chain has TRBV12-3 or TRBV12-4 and TRBJ2-1; TRBD1 matches 8 bases. The length of the CDR3 is 11 residues. V gave up 5 bases and J gave up 13 bases; unmatched junction bases: 4. The CDR3 sequence is CASSSRGHQFF. The CDR3 DNA reads TGTGCCAGCAGTAGCAGGGGGCATCAGTTCTTC.

The chain couples TRBV5-1 to TRBJ2-5; 11 positions agree with TRBD2. V lost 0 bases, J lost 2 bases, and 6 bases stayed unmatched. Germline lookup yields CDR1 SGHRS and CDR2 YFSETQ. CDR3 length: 17 amino acids. DNA for the CDR3: TGCGCCAGCAGCTTGGGGGCTAGCGGGGGGCGTCAAGAGACCCAGTACTTC. Translating it yields CASSLGASGGRQETQYF.

V usage is TRBV7-8 and J usage is TRBJ2-1, with a tentative D call TRBD2 (6 bases). Germline assignment: CDR1 SGHVS and CDR2 FQNEAQ. Trimming removed 7 bases from V and 3 bases from J, with 22 bases in between. The CDR3 contains 17 residues. The CDR3: CASTERQLVGGYNEQFF. The CDR3 DNA reads TGTGCCAGCACCGAACGCCAGTTAGTGGGGGGCTACAATGAGCAGTTCTTC.

The chain joins TRBV7-3 to TRBJ1-1, with TRBD1 matching over 8 bases. Germline V CDR1 and CDR2: SGHTA, FQGTGA. The CDR3 has 16 residues. Trimming cost V 5 bases and J 0 bases; bases outside gene matches: 8. CDR3 in amino acids: CASSPRTGNMNTEAFF. The CDR3 nucleotides read TGTGCCAGCAGCCCGCGGACAGGGAACATGAACACTGAAGCTTTCTTT.

The chain is built from TRBV6-6 and TRBJ1-6; D uncertain. CDR3 length: 9 residues. V shed 8 bases and J shed 16 bases, with 9 bases lying between them. CDR1 is MNHNY and CDR2 is SVGAGI in the germline V gene (reference sequence). In DNA form, the CDR3 reads TGTGCCAGCGGCAGCGATCTCCACTTT. Translating it yields CASGSDLHF.

J is TRBJ2-7 and V is TRBV27; possibly TRBD1 for D (6 bases). Germline lookup yields CDR1 MNHEY and CDR2 SMNVEV (reference sequence). The CDR3 consists of 15 residues. V was clipped by 5 bases and J by 2 bases, with 16 bases between them. CDR3 sequence reads: CASSPGTPGPYEQYF. In DNA form, the CDR3 reads TGTGCCAGCAGTCCCGGGACACCCGGGCCCTACGAGCAGTACTTC.

The V call is TRBV4-1, the J call TRBJ2-7; 7 bases are shared with TRBD2. CDR3 length equals 16 residues. CDR1 and CDR2 (germline): MGHRA, YSYEKL. V lost 5 bases and J lost 2; bases outside the gene matches: 12. DNA of the CDR3: TGCGCCAGCAGCTCCCCCTTAGCGGGTTTCCCCTACGAGCAGTACTTC. It codes for CASSSPLAGFPYEQYF.

The rearrangement joins TRBV10-3 to TRBJ1-1; weak D call: TRBD1 (6 bases). V lost 1 base to trimming and J lost 8 bases, with 11 bases between them. The germline gives CDR1 ENHRY, CDR2 SYGVKD. The CDR3 runs to 13 residues. The CDR3: CAISELGAVEAFF. In DNA form, the CDR3 reads TGTGCCATCAGTGAGTTGGGGGCTGTAGAAGCTTTCTTT.

V and J are TRBV5-4 and TRBJ2-3, with TRBD1 matching over 7 bases. CDR1 SGHNT and CDR2 YYREEE come from the germline V gene (reference sequence). This CDR3 spans 14 amino acids. V lost 4 bases and J lost 2; bases outside the gene matches: 4. CDR3 sequence: CASSGTVYTDTQYF. In DNA, the CDR3 is TGTGCCAGCAGCGGGACAGTTTACACAGATACGCAGTATTTT.

The chain recombines TRBV9 with TRBJ2-1; a weak D match, TRBD1 (7 bases). CDR1 and CDR2 from the germline V gene are SGDLS and YYNGEE. The CDR3 is made up of 17 amino acids. The germline V and J ends were trimmed by 0 bases and 2 bases, with 15 bases remaining between them. CDR3 in amino acids: CASSVGKQGGTYNEQFF. The CDR3 nucleotides are TGTGCCAGCAGCGTAGGCAAGCAGGGGGGCACCTACAATGAGCAGTTCTTC.

The gene calls are TRBV6-6 and TRBJ1-6; D gene unclear. The V gene's germline CDR1 is MNHNY and CDR2 SVGAGI (reference sequence). V was clipped by 0 bases and J by 7 bases, with 4 bases between them. The CDR3 is made up of 13 amino acids. The CDR3 DNA reads as TGTGCCAGCAGTTACTCCTTAAATTCACCCCTCCACTTT. Protein sequence: CASSYSLNSPLHF.